The clone carrying this TCR beta chain was picked up a small number of times. Its matching antigen is unknown. The data stem from a study of memory CD8 T cells in hepatitis C reinfection. Study background: Between 3 and 8 weeks after reinfection detection, peak samples were drawn.

V shed 5 bases, J shed 3 bases, and the junction held 1 base outside the gene matches. CDR3 length: 13 amino acids. Germline V gives CDR1 SNHLY, CDR2 FYNNEI. Here immunoSEQ multiplex PCR was the method, and the copy in TCRdb shows in-frame clones only, minus some. The top ten clones hold 1% to 1.5% of a sample with 35,000 to 55,000 clones, 85% to 90% of them seen once. Study outcomes and limitations: Roughly five donors were too few for definitive public clonotype conclusions.

Time point indicated: peak reinfection, 3 to 8 weeks after reinfection detection. Sorted cells were sequenced directly ex vivo without any in vitro expansion. Donors were people who inject drugs in the Montreal HEPCO cohort. This TCR was sampled from a man aged 18 to 35 with hepatitis C virus infection. This sequence joins TRBV2 and TRBJ2-7; 10 bases map to TRBD2. The source material was naive CD8+ T cells sorted from blood. Here the CDR3 reads CASSWTSGYEQYF. The CDR3 bases are TGTGCCAGCAGTTGGACTAGCGGCTACGAGCAGTACTTC. Variable domain in full (rest from reference TRBV2 and TRBJ2-7): EPEVTQTPSHQVTQMGQEVILRCVPISNHLYFYWYRQILGQKVEFLVSFYNNEISEKSEIFDDQFSVERPDGSNFTLKIRSTKLEDSAMYFCASSWTSGYEQYFGPGTRLTVT.